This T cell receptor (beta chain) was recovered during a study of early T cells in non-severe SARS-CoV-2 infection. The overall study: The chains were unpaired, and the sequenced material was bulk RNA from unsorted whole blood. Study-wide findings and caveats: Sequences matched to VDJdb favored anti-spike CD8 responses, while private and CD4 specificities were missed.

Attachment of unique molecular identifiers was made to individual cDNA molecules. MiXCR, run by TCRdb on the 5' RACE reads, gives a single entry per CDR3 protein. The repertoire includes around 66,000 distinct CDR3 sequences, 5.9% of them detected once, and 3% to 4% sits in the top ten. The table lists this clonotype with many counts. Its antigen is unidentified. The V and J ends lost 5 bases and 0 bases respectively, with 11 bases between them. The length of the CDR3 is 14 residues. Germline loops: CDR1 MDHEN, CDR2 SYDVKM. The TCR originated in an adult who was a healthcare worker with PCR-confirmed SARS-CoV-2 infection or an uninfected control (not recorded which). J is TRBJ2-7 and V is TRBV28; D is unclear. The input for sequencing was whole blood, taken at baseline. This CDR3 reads CASSPVAGSYEQYF. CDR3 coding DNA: TGTGCCAGCAGTCCGGTGGCAGGCTCCTACGAGCAGTACTTC.